One and the same sample provided the 27 T cell receptor beta chains below, sequenced in a study of cytomegalovirus exposure and HLA in healthy donors. The PCR had 60 Vbeta and 13 Jbeta primers. Repertoires were generated with immunoSEQ multiplex PCR, while TCRdb's copy carries only in-frame clones and drops some. The sample has roughly 150,000 clones, 75% seen once; the top ten hold around 7%. Material: PBMCs. These receptors all come from a man aged 25 to 40 in good health and CMV-seronegative.

This chain uses TRBV27 with TRBJ2-3; D gene uncertain. CDR3 length equals 14 residues. Trimming cost V 7 bases and J 2 bases, with 13 bases left between them. The germline V gene has CDR1 MNHEY and CDR2 SMNVEV (reference sequence). CDR3 DNA: TGTGCCAGCAAGAACGAGCCCATCACAGATACGCAGTATTTT. Protein sequence: CASKNEPITDTQYF.

The V and J genes are TRBV18 and TRBJ2-6; TRBD1 aligns across 9 bases. Trimming at V came to 8 bases and at J to 0 bases, leaving 8 bases not matched to a gene. CDR1 KGHSH and CDR2 LQKENI come from the germline V gene. This CDR3 spans 17 amino acids. Here the CDR3 reads CASQKQGASSGANVLTF. DNA of the CDR3: TGTGCCAGCCAAAAACAGGGGGCTTCCTCTGGGGCCAACGTCCTGACTTTC.

This clone was observed a few times. J is TRBJ1-6 and V is TRBV7-6; 8 bases line up with TRBD1. V lost 0 bases, J lost 9 bases, and 4 bases stayed unmatched. Germline values: CDR1 SGHVS, CDR2 FNYEAQ. The CDR3 consists of 15 residues. This CDR3 reads CASSLAQGAFSPLHF. CDR3 nucleotide sequence: TGTGCCAGCAGCTTAGCGCAGGGGGCCTTTTCACCCCTCCACTTT.

The rearrangement links TRBV7-2 to TRBJ1-5; weak D call: TRBD1 (5 bases). This CDR3 is 14 amino acids long. CDR1 SGHTA and CDR2 FQGNSA come from the germline V gene. Trimming left V 3 bases short and J 7 bases short, with 13 bases between. The CDR3 region has the DNA TGTGCCAGCAGCTTGGTCCGGGGGGAACAGCCCCAGCATTTT. Its translation: CASSLVRGEQPQHF. The complete variable domain, with remaining parts taken from reference TRBV7-2 and TRBJ1-5, reads GAGVSQSPSNKVTEKGKDVELRCDPISGHTALYWYRQSLGQGLEFLIYFQGNSAPDKSGLPSDRFSAERTGGSVSTLTIQRTQQEDSAVYLCASSLVRGEQPQHFGDGTRLSIL.

The chain carries TRBV6-5 and TRBJ2-7; 8 positions agree with TRBD1. After removal of 5 bases from V and 9 bases from J, the junction contained 6 bases not matched to a gene. This CDR3 is 12 amino acids long. Germline values: CDR1 MNHEY, CDR2 SVGAGI. The chain's CDR3 is CASSTGQGPQYF. The CDR3 nucleotides read TGTGCCAGCAGTACCGGACAGGGACCGCAGTACTTC.

This chain uses TRBV10-2 with TRBJ2-2; the match to TRBD1 covers 8 bases. J lost 7 bases, V lost 4 bases, and 8 bases had no gene match. CDR3 length: 15 amino acids. The germline CDR1 and CDR2 sequences are WSHSY and SAAADI. The DNA for the CDR3 is TGCGCCAGCAGTGTGCAGGGGGCGTCTGGCGGGGAGCTGTTTTTT. Translation gives CASSVQGASGGELFF.

This sequence joins TRBV6-5 and TRBJ1-1; D call uncertain. With 6 bases removed from V and 3 bases from J, the gap between germline ends came to 14 bases. This CDR3 is built from 14 residues. Germline V gene lookup returns CDR1 MNHEY and CDR2 SVGAGI. The CDR3 reads CASRDSSYYTEAFF. The CDR3 bases are TGTGCCAGCAGGGACTCCTCCTACTACACTGAAGCTTTCTTT.

CDR3 coding DNA: TGCAGTGCTAGTACTGATACGCAGTATTTT. Encoded protein: CSASTDTQYF. This rearrangement joins TRBV20-1 to TRBJ2-3; D is undetermined. The V gene lost 3 bases and the J gene lost 6 bases, with 4 bases spanning the gap. CDR1 and CDR2 (germline): DFQATT, SNEGSKA (reference sequence). This CDR3 has 10 amino acids.

CDR3 protein: CASSSGNRLEKLFF. CDR3 bases: TGTGCCAGCAGTTCGGGGAACCGCTTAGAAAAACTGTTTTTT. This chain uses TRBV28 with TRBJ1-4; D ambiguous. The ends were cut back, 4 bases at V and 8 bases at J, with 14 bases in the middle. This CDR3 contains 14 residues. Germline V gene sequence: CDR1 MDHEN, CDR2 SYDVKM.

This clone has only a few counts. The chain couples TRBV9 to TRBJ1-6; tentative D call: TRBD1 (6 bases). This CDR3 is 16 amino acids long. Germline CDR1 reads SGDLS; CDR2 reads YYNGEE. Trimming pared 3 bases from V and 8 bases from J, leaving 18 bases between. The CDR3 loop reads CASSAERQDAYSPLHF. The CDR3, as DNA: TGTGCCAGCAGCGCCGAACGACAGGACGCTTATTCACCCCTCCACTTT. The full variable domain, rest sourced from reference TRBV9 and TRBJ1-6, is DSGVTQTPKHLITATGQRVTLRCSPRSGDLSVYWYQQSLDQGLQFLIQYYNGEERAKGNILERFSAQQFPDLHSELNLSSLELGDSALYFCASSAERQDAYSPLHFGNGTRLTVT.

The chain uses TRBV4-1 and TRBJ2-4; D may be TRBD1 (6 bases). The length of the CDR3 is 16 residues. CDR1 MGHRA and CDR2 YSYEKL come from the germline V gene. Trimming took off 1 base at V and 1 base at J, with 11 bases between the two ends. In nucleotides, the CDR3 is TGCGCCAGCAGCCAAGGTCAGGGGACGGCCAAAAACATTCAGTACTTC. Translated, it gives CASSQGQGTAKNIQYF.

The chain joins TRBV29-1 to TRBJ2-1; D is possibly TRBD2 (6 bases). The CDR3 loop spans 14 amino acids. Germline V gives CDR1 SQVTM, CDR2 ANQGSEA. V shed 5 bases and J shed 3 bases, with 14 bases lying between them. The CDR3 bases are TGCAGCGTTCGAGGGGCTAGCGACTACAATGAGCAGTTCTTC. This sequence encodes CSVRGASDYNEQFF.

This chain uses TRBV9 with TRBJ2-3, with 10 bases lining up with TRBD2. This CDR3 is 16 amino acids long. Germline V gene sequence: CDR1 SGDLS, CDR2 YYNGEE. The junction had 8 bases not matched to a gene; V was cut back by 0 bases and J by 7 bases. The CDR3 region has the DNA TGTGCCAGCAGCGTAGGGCCCAGCGGGGGGGCAAATACGCAGTATTTT. It encodes CASSVGPSGGANTQYF.

The J gene is TRBJ1-1, the V gene TRBV18, with D hard to call. Germline values: CDR1 KGHSH, CDR2 LQKENI. The V end was cut by 3 bases, the J end by 11 bases, with 13 bases between. CDR3 size: 12 residues. The CDR3 DNA sequence: TGTGCCAGCTCACCCACCCTCCCGGTGGCTTTCTTT. This sequence encodes CASSPTLPVAFF.

About this clone itself: This specimen includes other DNA sequences encoding the same CDR3. The chain uses TRBV7-3 and TRBJ1-1; a possible D gene is TRBD1 (6 bases). Trimming left V 0 bases short and J 1 base short, with 6 bases between. Germline CDR1 SGHTA, CDR2 FQGTGA. This CDR3 contains 14 residues. The CDR3 nucleotides read TGTGCCAGCAGCTTAACAGGGGGGAACACTGAAGCTTTCTTT. It specifies CASSLTGGNTEAFF.

The chain uses TRBV7-6 and TRBJ1-1, with 9 bases identical to TRBD1. The CDR3 runs to 13 residues. The J segment lost 6 bases and the V segment lost 5 bases, leaving 4 bases of the junction unmatched. Looked up from germline, CDR1 is SGHVS and CDR2 is FNYEAQ. CDR3 loop: CASSVDRGAEAFF. The CDR3 nucleotides are TGTGCCAGCAGCGTAGACAGGGGGGCTGAAGCTTTCTTT.

The gene calls are TRBV13 and TRBJ2-3; D is unresolved. Deletions cut 3 bases from V and 0 bases from J, with 7 bases between. CDR1 and CDR2 from the germline V gene are PRHDT and FYEKMQ (reference sequence). The CDR3 loop spans 14 amino acids. Here the CDR3 DNA reads TGTGCCAGCAGCTTTGAGACAAGCACAGATACGCAGTATTTT. It encodes CASSFETSTDTQYF.

This sequence joins TRBV5-4 and TRBJ2-3; weak D call: TRBD2 (7 bases). Germline CDR1 is SGHNT and CDR2 is YYREEE (reference sequence). Trimming pared 4 bases from V and 0 bases from J, leaving 21 bases between. The CDR3 is 18 residues long. The CDR3 region has the DNA TGTGCCAGCAGCAACGGTTTTCAGGGGACTACTAGCACAGATACGCAGTATTTT. Amino acids: CASSNGFQGTTSTDTQYF.

This clone was found a few times. V is TRBV4-2 and J is TRBJ2-3; weak D call: TRBD2 (6 bases). This CDR3 spans 16 amino acids. Trimming left V 4 bases short and J 7 bases short, with 21 bases between. Germline V gene data show CDR1 as LGHNA and CDR2 as YNFKEQ. CDR3 nucleotide sequence: TGTGCCAGCAGCCGGGGTCGGGCGGGGCAGTTGCATACGCAGTATTTT. Its protein is CASSRGRAGQLHTQYF.

This clone was seen a handful of times. The chain couples TRBV19 to TRBJ1-4; D is unclear. V was cut by 5 bases and J by 4 bases, with 8 bases left in between. Germline assignment: CDR1 LNHDA and CDR2 SQIVND (reference sequence). The CDR3 totals 13 residues. The CDR3 DNA sequence: TGTGCCAGTAGTGAGGTTCGTAATGAAAAACTGTTTTTT. Protein: CASSEVRNEKLFF.

The chain combines TRBV28 with TRBJ2-7; TRBD2 aligns across 8 bases. With V trimmed by 4 bases and J by 2 bases, 10 bases remained unmatched. Germline V gene sequence: CDR1 MDHEN, CDR2 SYDVKM. The CDR3 totals 16 residues. This CDR3 reads CASSSLGSGTPYEQYF. Here the CDR3 DNA reads TGTGCCAGCAGTTCTCTAGGTAGCGGGACACCCTACGAGCAGTACTTC.

This chain uses TRBV30 with TRBJ1-1; 7 bases map to TRBD1. CDR1 and CDR2 (germline): GTSNPN, SVGIG (reference sequence). This CDR3 is built from 13 residues. Losses at the gene ends were 5 bases for V and 0 bases for J; bases not matched to a gene: 3. The CDR3 DNA is TGTGCCTGGTCGGGACAGTTGAACACTGAAGCTTTCTTT. This sequence encodes CAWSGQLNTEAFF.

This clone has more than one count but fewer than ten. The J gene is TRBJ1-5, the V gene TRBV27; no firm D call. The CDR3 contains 13 residues. Trimming took off 3 bases at V and 7 bases at J, with 10 bases between the two ends. Germline V gene sequence: CDR1 MNHEY, CDR2 SMNVEV (reference sequence). CDR3 region: CASSLDSGQPQHF. CDR3 DNA sequence: TGTGCCAGCAGTTTGGACTCTGGACAGCCCCAGCATTTT.

Concerning this clone itself: This specimen includes other DNA sequences encoding the same CDR3. The V gene is TRBV7-9, the J gene TRBJ1-2, with TRBD1 matching over 9 bases. V lost 5 bases and J lost 8; bases outside the gene matches: 6. Germline V gene sequence: CDR1 SEHNR, CDR2 FQNEAQ (reference sequence). This CDR3 is 13 amino acids long. CDR3 DNA: TGTGCCAGCAGCCTCCGGGACAGGGACGGCTACACCTTC. Its protein product is CASSLRDRDGYTF.

In DNA, the CDR3 is TGTGCCAGCAGCGTAGGCGGGAGTGACAATGAGCAGTTCTTC. It translates to CASSVGGSDNEQFF. This sequence joins TRBV9 and TRBJ2-1, with 7 bases identical to TRBD2. This CDR3 contains 14 residues. V was clipped by 0 bases and J by 5 bases; unmatched bases: 2. Germline V CDR1 and CDR2: SGDLS, YYNGEE.

The chain uses TRBV7-2 and TRBJ1-6; the match to TRBD1 covers 8 bases. The CDR3 loop spans 15 amino acids. V lost 4 bases to trimming and J lost 8 bases; unmatched junction nucleotides: 7. CDR1 and CDR2 (germline): SGHTA, FQGNSA. As DNA, the CDR3 is TGTGCCAGCAGCTCCTATCAGACAGGGGATTCACCCCTCCACTTT. Protein sequence: CASSSYQTGDSPLHF.

In its sample, this clone was seen a few times. This sequence joins TRBV27 and TRBJ2-3; D is possibly TRBD1 (5 bases). The V end lost 3 bases, the J end lost 1 base, and 20 bases lay between the germline ends. The CDR3 spans 18 residues. Germline V gene lookup returns CDR1 MNHEY and CDR2 SMNVEV (reference sequence). CDR3 DNA: TGTGCCAGCAGTTTCTTGTTAGGACACAGTTCTGGCACAGATACGCAGTATTTT. Translated, it gives CASSFLLGHSSGTDTQYF.